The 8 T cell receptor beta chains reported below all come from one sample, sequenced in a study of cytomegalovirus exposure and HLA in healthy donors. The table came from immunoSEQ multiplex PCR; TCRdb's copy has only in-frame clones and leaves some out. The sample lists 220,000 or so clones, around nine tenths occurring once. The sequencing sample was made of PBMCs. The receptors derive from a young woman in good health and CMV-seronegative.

CDR3 sequence reads: CASSLGVISGKTRSSYNEQFF. CDR3 bases: TGTGCCAGCAGCTTAGGAGTAATTAGCGGGAAAACAAGGAGCTCCTACAATGAGCAGTTCTTC. The V call is TRBV7-8, the J call TRBJ2-1; 8 bases are shared with TRBD2. The CDR3 contains 21 residues. The ends lost 1 base at V and 0 bases at J; junction bases unmatched: 17. The germline CDR1 and CDR2 sequences are SGHVS and FQNEAQ.

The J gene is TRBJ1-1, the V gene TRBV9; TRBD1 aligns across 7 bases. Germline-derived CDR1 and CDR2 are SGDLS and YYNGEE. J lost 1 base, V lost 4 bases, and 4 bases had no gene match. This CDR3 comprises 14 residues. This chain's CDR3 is CASSFRDRNTEAFF. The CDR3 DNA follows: TGTGCCAGCAGCTTCCGGGACAGGAACACTGAAGCTTTCTTT.

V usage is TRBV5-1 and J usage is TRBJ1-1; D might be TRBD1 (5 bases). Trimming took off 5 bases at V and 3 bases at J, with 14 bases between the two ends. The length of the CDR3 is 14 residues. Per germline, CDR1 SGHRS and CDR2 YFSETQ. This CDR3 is CASSSTEAYTEAFF. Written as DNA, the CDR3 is TGCGCCAGCAGTTCGACAGAAGCATACACTGAAGCTTTCTTT.

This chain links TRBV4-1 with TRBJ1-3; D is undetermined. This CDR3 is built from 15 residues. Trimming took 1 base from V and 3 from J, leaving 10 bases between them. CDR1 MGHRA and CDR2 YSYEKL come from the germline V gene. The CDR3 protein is CASSQGGPRGNTIYF. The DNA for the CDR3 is TGCGCCAGCAGCCAAGGAGGGCCCCGTGGAAACACCATATATTTT.

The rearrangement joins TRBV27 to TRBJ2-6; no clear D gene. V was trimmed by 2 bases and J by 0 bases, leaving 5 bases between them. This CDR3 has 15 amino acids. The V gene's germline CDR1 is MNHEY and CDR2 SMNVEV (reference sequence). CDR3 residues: CASSLLSSGANVLTF. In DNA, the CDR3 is TGTGCCAGCAGTTTACTAAGCTCTGGGGCCAACGTCCTGACTTTC.

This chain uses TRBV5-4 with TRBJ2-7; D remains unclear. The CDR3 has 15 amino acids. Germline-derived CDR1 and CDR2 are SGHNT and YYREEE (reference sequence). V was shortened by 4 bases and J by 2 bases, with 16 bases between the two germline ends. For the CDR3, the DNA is TGTGCCAGCAGCCCTCCTCCTTGGCAAGCCTACGAGCAGTACTTC. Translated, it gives CASSPPPWQAYEQYF. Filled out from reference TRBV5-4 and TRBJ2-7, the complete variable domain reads ETGVTQSPTHLIKTRGQQVTLRCSSQSGHNTVSWYQQALGQGPQFIFQYYREEENGRGNFPPRFSGLQFPNYSSELNVNALELDDSALYLCASSPPPWQAYEQYFGPGTRLTVT.

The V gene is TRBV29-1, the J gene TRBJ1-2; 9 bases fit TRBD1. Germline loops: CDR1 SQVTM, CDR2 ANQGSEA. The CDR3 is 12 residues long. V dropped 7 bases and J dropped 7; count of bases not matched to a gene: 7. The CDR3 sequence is CSAEQGASGYTF. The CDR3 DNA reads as TGCAGCGCCGAACAGGGGGCGAGTGGCTACACCTTC.

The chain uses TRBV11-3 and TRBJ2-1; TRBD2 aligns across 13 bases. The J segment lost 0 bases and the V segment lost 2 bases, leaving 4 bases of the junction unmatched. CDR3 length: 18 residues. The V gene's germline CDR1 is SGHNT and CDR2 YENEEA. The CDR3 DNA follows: TGTGCCAGCAGCTTACGGAGGACTAGCGGGGGCTCCTACAATGAGCAGTTCTTC. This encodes CASSLRRTSGGSYNEQFF.